This T cell receptor beta chain was profiled in a study of siplizumab effects on memory and regulatory T cells. Notes on the study in general: Roughly 75-96% of proliferating CD4+ or CD8+ clones lacked an assignable naive or memory phenotype. Just a small share of alloreactive clones was traced back to unstimulated subsets. Versus around 30% in controls, the mappable alloreactive CD4+ clones averaged nearly 70% Treg-derived with siplizumab.

Every sample had 80,000 to 100,000 of its TCR templates assayed. Using immunoSEQ multiplex PCR, the repertoire was profiled, and TCRdb retains in-frame clones only, with some absent. The sample yields around 94,000 clones, 92% seen once. The V and J ends lost 6 bases and 3 bases, in that order; junction bases with no gene match: 1. Per the germline V gene, CDR1 is MDHEN and CDR2 is SYDVKM. This CDR3 contains 12 residues. A word on this clone: Its target is unknown.

The sequence came from a human donor in good health. The chain joins TRBV28 to TRBJ2-7; 8 bases are shared with TRBD2. Specimen: CD4+ T cells sorted from blood. In DNA form, the CDR3 reads TGTGCCAGCAGGGCGGGAGGCTACGAGCAGTACTTC. Amino acid sequence: CASRAGGYEQYF.